One T cell receptor beta chain is described in this entry. The antigen is undetermined. The germline V and J ends were trimmed by 4 bases and 3 bases, with 10 bases remaining between them. The CDR3 covers 13 residues. The germline gives CDR1 SGHAT, CDR2 FQNNGV. This sample is part of a study of beta chain features in type 1 diabetes. The overall study: Healthy donors and patients had similar age, gender and cell yields.

Points from the study as a whole: Compared with healthy donors, patients appeared to share more similar naive, central memory and regulatory TCRB repertoires. Moderate but significant shortening of TCRB CDR3s was recorded in all four CD4+ subsets from Type 1 diabetes patients. Resolution of whether HLA type affects TCRB rearrangement was not achieved here.

The entirety of the isolated RNA underwent reverse transcription, so expressed TCRB transcripts were sequenced. The table came from immunoSEQ multiplex PCR; TCRdb's copy has only in-frame clones and leaves some out. The table records 130,000 to 150,000 clones, about 10% of them present only once. The V gene is TRBV11-2, the J gene TRBJ2-7; D gene unclear. Specimen: naive CD4+ T cells from blood. The TCR was taken from a man between 18 and 29 years old in good health. This chain's CDR3 is CASSSSVRYEQYF. CDR3 coding DNA: TGTGCCAGCAGCTCGAGCGTCCGCTACGAGCAGTACTTC.